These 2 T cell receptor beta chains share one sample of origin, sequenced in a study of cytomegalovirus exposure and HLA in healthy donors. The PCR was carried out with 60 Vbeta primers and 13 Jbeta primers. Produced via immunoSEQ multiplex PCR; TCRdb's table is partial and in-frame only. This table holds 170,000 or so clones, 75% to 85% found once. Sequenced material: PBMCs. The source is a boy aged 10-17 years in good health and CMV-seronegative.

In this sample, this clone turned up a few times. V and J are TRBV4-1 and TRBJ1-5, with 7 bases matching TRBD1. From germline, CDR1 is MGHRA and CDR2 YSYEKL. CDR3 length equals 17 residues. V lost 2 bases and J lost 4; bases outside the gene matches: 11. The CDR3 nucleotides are TGCGCCAGCAGCCAACATCCCCCGGGACAGCATAATCAGCCCCAGCATTTT. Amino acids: CASSQHPPGQHNQPQHF.

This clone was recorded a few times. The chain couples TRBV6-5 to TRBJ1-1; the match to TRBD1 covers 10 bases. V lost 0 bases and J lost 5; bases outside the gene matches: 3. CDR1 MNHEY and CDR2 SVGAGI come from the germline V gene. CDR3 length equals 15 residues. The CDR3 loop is CASSYSRTGGTEAFF. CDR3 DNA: TGTGCCAGCAGTTACTCTAGGACAGGGGGGACTGAAGCTTTCTTT.